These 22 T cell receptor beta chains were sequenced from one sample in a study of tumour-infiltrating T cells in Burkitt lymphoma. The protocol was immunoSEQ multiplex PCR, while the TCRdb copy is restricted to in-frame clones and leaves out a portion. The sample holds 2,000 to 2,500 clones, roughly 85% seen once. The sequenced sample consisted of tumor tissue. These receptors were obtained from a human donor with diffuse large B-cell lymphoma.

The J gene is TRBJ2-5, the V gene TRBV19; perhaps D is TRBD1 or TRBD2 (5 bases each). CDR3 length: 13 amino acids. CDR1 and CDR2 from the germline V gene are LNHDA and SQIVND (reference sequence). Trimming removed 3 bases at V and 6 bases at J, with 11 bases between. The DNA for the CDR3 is TGTGCCAGTAGTATGAGGGGTCAGAAGACCCAGTACTTC. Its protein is CASSMRGQKTQYF.

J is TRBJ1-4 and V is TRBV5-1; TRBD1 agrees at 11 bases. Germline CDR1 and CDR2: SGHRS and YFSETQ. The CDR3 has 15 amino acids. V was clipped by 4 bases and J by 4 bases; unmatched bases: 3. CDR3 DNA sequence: TGCGCCAGCAGCAGGGGACAGGGGGGTAATGAAAAACTGTTTTTT. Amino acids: CASSRGQGGNEKLFF.

Written as DNA, the CDR3 is TGTGCCAGCAGTTTTAAAGGGAACACTGAAGCTTTCTTT. Encoded protein: CASSFKGNTEAFF. The chain employs TRBV27 and TRBJ1-1, with unresolved D. Germline CDR1 is MNHEY and CDR2 is SMNVEV (reference sequence). V was pared by 3 bases and J by 1 base, with 6 bases between. This CDR3 has 13 amino acids.

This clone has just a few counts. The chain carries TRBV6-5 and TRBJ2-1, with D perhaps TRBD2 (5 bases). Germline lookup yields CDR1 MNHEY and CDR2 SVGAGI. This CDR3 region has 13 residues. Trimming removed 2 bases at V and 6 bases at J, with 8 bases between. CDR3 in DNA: TGTGCCAGCAGTTACGGAGAGGGCAATGAGCAGTTCTTC. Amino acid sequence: CASSYGEGNEQFF.

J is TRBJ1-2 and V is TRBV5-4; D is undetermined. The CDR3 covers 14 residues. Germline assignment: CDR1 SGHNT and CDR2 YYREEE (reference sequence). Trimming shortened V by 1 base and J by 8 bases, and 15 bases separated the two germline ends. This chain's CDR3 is CASSLWRAPGGYTF. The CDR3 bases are TGTGCCAGCAGCTTGTGGAGGGCCCCCGGGGGCTACACCTTC.

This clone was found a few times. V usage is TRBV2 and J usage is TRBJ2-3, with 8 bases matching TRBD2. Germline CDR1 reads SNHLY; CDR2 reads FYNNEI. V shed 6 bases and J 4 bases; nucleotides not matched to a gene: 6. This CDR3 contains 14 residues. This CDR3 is CASSGPGGADTQYF. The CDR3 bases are TGTGCCAGCAGCGGACCCGGGGGGGCAGATACGCAGTATTTT.

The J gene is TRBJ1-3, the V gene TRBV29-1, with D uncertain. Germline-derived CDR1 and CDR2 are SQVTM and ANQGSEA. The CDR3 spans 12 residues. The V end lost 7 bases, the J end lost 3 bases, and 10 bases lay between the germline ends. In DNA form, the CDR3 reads TGCAGCGCGAGGACTGTTGGAAACACCATATATTTT. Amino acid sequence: CSARTVGNTIYF.

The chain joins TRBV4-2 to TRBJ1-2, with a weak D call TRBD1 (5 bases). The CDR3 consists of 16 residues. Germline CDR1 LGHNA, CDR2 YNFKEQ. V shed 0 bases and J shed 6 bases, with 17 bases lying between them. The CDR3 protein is CASSQDRGKGGDGYTF. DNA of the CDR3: TGTGCCAGCAGCCAAGATAGGGGAAAAGGAGGGGATGGCTACACCTTC.

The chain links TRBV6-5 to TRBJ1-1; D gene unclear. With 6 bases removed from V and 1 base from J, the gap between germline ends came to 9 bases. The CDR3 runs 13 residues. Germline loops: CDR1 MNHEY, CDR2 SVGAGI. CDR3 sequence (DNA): TGTGCCAGCAGAGCGCACCCGAACACTGAAGCTTTCTTT. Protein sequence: CASRAHPNTEAFF.

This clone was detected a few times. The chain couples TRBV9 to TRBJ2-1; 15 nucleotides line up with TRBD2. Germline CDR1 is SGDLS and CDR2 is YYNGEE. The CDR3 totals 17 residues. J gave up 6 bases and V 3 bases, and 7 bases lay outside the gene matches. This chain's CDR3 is CASSAGLAGGGSNEQFF. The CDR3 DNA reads TGTGCCAGCAGCGCCGGACTAGCGGGAGGGGGTTCCAATGAGCAGTTCTTC.

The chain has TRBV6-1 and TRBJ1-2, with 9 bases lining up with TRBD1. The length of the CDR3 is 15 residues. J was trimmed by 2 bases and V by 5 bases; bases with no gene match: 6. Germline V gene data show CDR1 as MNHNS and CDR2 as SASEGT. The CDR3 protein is CASSLEGTGNYGYTF. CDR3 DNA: TGTGCCAGCAGTCTGGAGGGGACAGGGAACTATGGCTACACCTTC.

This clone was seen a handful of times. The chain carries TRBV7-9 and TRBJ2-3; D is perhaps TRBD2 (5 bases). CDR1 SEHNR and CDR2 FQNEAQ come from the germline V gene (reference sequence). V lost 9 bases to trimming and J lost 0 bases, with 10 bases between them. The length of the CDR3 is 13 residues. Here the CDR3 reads CARSGSSTDTQYF. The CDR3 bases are TGTGCCAGAAGCGGTTCTAGCACAGATACGCAGTATTTT.

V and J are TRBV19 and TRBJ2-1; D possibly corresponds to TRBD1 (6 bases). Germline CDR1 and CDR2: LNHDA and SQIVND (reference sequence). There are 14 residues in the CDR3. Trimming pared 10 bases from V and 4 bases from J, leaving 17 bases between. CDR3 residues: CATTGTPPYNEQFF. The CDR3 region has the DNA TGTGCCACTACCGGGACACCACCATACAATGAGCAGTTCTTC.

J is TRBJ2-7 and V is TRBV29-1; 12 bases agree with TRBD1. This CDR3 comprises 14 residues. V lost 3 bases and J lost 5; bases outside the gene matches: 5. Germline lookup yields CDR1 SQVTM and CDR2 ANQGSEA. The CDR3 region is CSVDVGTGGHEQYF. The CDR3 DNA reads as TGCAGCGTTGATGTTGGGACAGGGGGCCACGAGCAGTACTTC.

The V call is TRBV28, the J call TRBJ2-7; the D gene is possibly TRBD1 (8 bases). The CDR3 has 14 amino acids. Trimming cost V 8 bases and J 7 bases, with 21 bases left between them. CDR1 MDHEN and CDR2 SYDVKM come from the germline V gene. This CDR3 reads CASGGQVYGREQYF. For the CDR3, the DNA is TGTGCCAGCGGGGGACAGGTGTACGGGAGGGAGCAGTACTTC.

The CDR3 reads CASRDRPLDTQYF. The CDR3 nucleotides read TGTGCCAGCAGGGATAGACCGCTAGATACGCAGTATTTT. This chain joins TRBV2 and TRBJ2-3; D gene unclear. Germline V gene lookup returns CDR1 SNHLY and CDR2 FYNNEI. The CDR3 consists of 13 residues. V was cut by 6 bases and J by 5 bases, with 12 bases left in between. Variable domain in full (rest from reference TRBV2 and TRBJ2-3): EPEVTQTPSHQVTQMGQEVILRCVPISNHLYFYWYRQILGQKVEFLVSFYNNEISEKSEIFDDQFSVERPDGSNFTLKIRSTKLEDSAMYFCASRDRPLDTQYFGPGTRLTVL.

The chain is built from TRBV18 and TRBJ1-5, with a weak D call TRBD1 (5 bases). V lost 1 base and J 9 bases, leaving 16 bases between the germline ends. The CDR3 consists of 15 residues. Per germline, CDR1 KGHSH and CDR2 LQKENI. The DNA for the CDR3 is TGTGCCAGCTCACCACAAGGGGCCTCACAAGGGCCCCAGCATTTT. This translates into CASSPQGASQGPQHF.

The CDR3 is CASSEVPGGELFF. CDR3 sequence (DNA): TGTGCCAGCAGTGAAGTGCCGGGCGGGGAGCTGTTTTTT. The chain joins TRBV2 to TRBJ2-2; D remains unclear. The CDR3 loop spans 13 amino acids. Germline CDR1 SNHLY, CDR2 FYNNEI. Trimming took 1 base from V and 7 from J, leaving 7 bases between them. The full variable domain, rest sourced from reference TRBV2 and TRBJ2-2, is EPEVTQTPSHQVTQMGQEVILRCVPISNHLYFYWYRQILGQKVEFLVSFYNNEISEKSEIFDDQFSVERPDGSNFTLKIRSTKLEDSAMYFCASSEVPGGELFFGEGSRLTVL.

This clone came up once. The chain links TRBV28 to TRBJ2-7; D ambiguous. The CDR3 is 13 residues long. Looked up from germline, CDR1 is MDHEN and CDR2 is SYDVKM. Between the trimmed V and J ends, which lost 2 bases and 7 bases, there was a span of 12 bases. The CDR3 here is CASSLVGVREQYF. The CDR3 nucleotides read TGTGCCAGCAGTTTAGTTGGGGTGCGGGAGCAGTACTTC.

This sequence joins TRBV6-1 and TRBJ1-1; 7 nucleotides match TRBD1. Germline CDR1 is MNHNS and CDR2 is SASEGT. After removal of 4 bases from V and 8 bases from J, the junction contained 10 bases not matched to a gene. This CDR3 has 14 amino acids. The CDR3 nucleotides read TGTGCCAGCAGTGTGCAGTTCACGACAGGGGAAGCTTTCTTT. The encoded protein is CASSVQFTTGEAFF.

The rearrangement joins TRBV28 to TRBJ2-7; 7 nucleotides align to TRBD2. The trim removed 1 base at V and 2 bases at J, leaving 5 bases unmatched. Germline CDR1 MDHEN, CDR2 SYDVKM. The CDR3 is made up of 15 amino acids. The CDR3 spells CASSLFSGPTYEQYF. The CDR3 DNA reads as TGTGCCAGCAGTTTATTTAGCGGGCCAACCTACGAGCAGTACTTC.

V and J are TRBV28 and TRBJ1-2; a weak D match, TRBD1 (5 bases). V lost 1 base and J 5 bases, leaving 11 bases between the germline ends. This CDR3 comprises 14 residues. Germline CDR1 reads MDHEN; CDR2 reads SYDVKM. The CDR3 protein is CASSLFGGGYGYTF. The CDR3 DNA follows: TGTGCCAGCAGTTTATTTGGGGGGGGATATGGCTACACCTTC.